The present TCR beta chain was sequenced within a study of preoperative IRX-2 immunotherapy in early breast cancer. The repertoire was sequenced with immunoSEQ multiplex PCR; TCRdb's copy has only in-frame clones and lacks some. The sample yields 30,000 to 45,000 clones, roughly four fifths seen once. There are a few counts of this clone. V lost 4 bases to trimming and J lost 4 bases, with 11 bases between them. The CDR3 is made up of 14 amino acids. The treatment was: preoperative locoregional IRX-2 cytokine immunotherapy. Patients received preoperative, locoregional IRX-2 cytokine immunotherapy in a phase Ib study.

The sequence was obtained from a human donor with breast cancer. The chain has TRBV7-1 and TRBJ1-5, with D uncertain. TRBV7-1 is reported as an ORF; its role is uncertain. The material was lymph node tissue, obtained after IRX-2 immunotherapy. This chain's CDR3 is CASSLAGVNQPQHF. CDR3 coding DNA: TGTGCCAGCAGCTTGGCCGGGGTAAATCAGCCCCAGCATTTT.